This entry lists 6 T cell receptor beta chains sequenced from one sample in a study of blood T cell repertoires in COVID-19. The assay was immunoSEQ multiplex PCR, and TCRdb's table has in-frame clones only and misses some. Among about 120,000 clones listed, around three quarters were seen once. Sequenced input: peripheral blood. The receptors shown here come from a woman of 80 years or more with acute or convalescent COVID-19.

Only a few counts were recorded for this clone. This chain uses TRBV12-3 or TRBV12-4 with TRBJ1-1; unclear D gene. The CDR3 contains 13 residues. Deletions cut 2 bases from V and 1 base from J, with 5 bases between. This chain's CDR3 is CASSLNGNTEAFF. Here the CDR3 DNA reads TGTGCCAGCAGTTTAAACGGGAACACTGAAGCTTTCTTT.

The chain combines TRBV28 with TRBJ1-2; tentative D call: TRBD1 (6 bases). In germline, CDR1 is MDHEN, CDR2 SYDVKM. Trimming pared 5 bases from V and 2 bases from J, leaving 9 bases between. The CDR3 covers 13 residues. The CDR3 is CASSRTVNYGYTF. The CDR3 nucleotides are TGTGCCAGCAGTAGGACAGTCAACTATGGCTACACCTTC.

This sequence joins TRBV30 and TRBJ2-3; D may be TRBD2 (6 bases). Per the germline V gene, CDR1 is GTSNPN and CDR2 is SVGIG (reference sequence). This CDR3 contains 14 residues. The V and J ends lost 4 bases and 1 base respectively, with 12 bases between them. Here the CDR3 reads CAWNGPGGTDTQYF. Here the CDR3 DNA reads TGTGCCTGGAATGGGCCGGGAGGCACAGATACGCAGTATTTT.

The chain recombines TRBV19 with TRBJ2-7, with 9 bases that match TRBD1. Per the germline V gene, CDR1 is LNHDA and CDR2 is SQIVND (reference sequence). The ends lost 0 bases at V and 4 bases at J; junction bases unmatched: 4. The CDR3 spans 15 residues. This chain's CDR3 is CASSIEGTGLYEQYF. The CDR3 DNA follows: TGTGCCAGTAGTATAGAAGGGACAGGGCTTTACGAGCAGTACTTC.

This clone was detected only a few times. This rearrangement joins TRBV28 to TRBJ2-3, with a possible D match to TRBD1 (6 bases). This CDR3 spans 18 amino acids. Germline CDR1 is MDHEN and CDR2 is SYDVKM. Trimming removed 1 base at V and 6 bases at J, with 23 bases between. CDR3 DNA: TGTGCCAGCAGTTTATCAGGTTTTGGGCCCCCGAGGGGGGATACGCAGTATTTT. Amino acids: CASSLSGFGPPRGDTQYF. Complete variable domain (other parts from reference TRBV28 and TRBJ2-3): DVKVTQSSRYLVKRTGEKVFLECVQDMDHENMFWYRQDPGLGLRLIYFSYDVKMKEKGDIPEGYSVSREKKERFSLILESASTNQTSMYLCASSLSGFGPPRGDTQYFGPGTRLTVL.

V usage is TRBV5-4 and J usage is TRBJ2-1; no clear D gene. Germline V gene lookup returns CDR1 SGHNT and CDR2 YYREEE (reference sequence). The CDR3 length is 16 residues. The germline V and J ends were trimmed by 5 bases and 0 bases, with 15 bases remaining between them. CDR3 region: CASRGSYASSYNEQFF. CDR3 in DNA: TGTGCCAGCAGGGGCTCATATGCGAGCTCCTACAATGAGCAGTTCTTC.